Listed here is a single TCR beta chain. Its antigen remains unidentified. The CD8+ and CD4+ T cells were negatively isolated, with the TEMRA cells enriched by FACS. These data come from a study of CD8 T cells in Susac syndrome. At the level of the study: Patients with Susac syndrome, at blood draw, were therapy-naive, on corticosteroids, or on intravenous immunoglobulin alone.

General study findings and limits: Clonal expansion involving Susac CD8+ cells peaked in TEMRA cells and active patients. The total CD8+ repertoires contained about 16 Susac-specific public clones, and the CD8+ TEMRA repertoires contained 4 to 6.

Reverse transcription of about 0.5 to 1 ug RNA was carried out with random hexamers. One entry per CDR3 protein, called by TCRdb with MiXCR from the immunoSEQ multiplex PCR reads. Altogether about 190,000 distinct CDR3 sequences are present, 95% being singletons, with the ten largest covering roughly 0.15%. With 4 bases removed from V and 8 bases from J, the gap between germline ends came to 17 bases. The germline CDR1 and CDR2 sequences are MGHRA and YSYEKL. There are 15 residues in the CDR3. Sequencing was done on a sample of CD8+ T cells from PBMCs. The TCR sequence derives from a human donor with Susac syndrome. The gene calls are TRBV4-1 and TRBJ2-2; D unresolved. As DNA, the CDR3 is TGCGCCAGCAGCCCGTTGGGCGAAAGAGCTGGGGAGCTGTTTTTT. Translated: CASSPLGERAGELFF.